This record looks at one T cell receptor (beta chain) sequence and its context. The naive CD8 subset, CD45RO-negative cells positively selected for CCR7, excluded terminally differentiated effector memory CD45RA+ cells. This CDR3 has 14 residues. V was clipped by 5 bases and J by 8 bases; unmatched bases: 9. Germline CDR1 and CDR2: GTSNPN and SVGIG (reference sequence). The sample comes from a study of shared clonotypes between healthy human individuals. Here immunoSEQ multiplex PCR was the method, and the copy in TCRdb shows in-frame clones only, minus some. The table lists some 2,000,000 clones, roughly 94% of them singletons, with 0.85% to 1.3% in the top ten.

This rearrangement joins TRBV30 to TRBJ1-4, with TRBD1 matching over 9 bases. The sequence derives from a man younger than 35 in good health. Sample: naive CD8+ T cells sorted from blood. CDR3 in amino acids: CAWDHGQGNEKLFF. Here the CDR3 DNA reads TGTGCCTGGGACCACGGACAGGGGAACGAAAAACTGTTTTTT. Full variable domain (outside the CDR3, taken from reference TRBV30 and TRBJ1-4): SQTIHQWPATLVQPVGSPLSLECTVEGTSNPNLYWYRQAAGRGLQLLFYSVGIGQISSEVPQNLSASRPQDRQFILSSKKLLLSDSGFYLCAWDHGQGNEKLFFGSGTQLSVL.